Listed here are 10 T cell receptor beta chains from one sample, sequenced in a study of T cell repertoires in cytomegalovirus infection. TCRdb reprocessed the reads via MiXCR and lists one record per CDR3 protein. The sample yields roughly 630,000 distinct CDR3 sequences, approximately 24% seen once. Material for sequencing was CD8+ T cells from PBMCs. The receptors derive from a human donor in good health (CMV status not recorded). Some clones in this sample may be carry-over from other donors' samples.

This clonotype was recorded a few times. This chain connects TRBV20-1 to TRBJ2-1, with D perhaps TRBD2 (7 bases). The ends were cut back, 1 base at V and 6 bases at J, with 16 bases in the middle. This CDR3 has 15 amino acids. CDR1 DFQATT and CDR2 SNEGSKA come from the germline V gene (reference sequence). The DNA for the CDR3 is TGCAGTGCTAGAGGGGACGGGGGGCGAGGCAATGAGCAGTTCTTC. Protein product: CSARGDGGRGNEQFF.

The chain joins TRBV28 to TRBJ2-1, with 9 bases lining up with TRBD2. V shed 8 bases, J shed 5 bases, and the junction held 7 bases outside the gene matches. Looked up from germline, CDR1 is MDHEN and CDR2 is SYDVKM. The CDR3 totals 14 residues. CDR3 sequence (DNA): TGTGCCAGCTCCGAAGCGGGGGGCCACAATGAGCAGTTCTTC. It is translated as CASSEAGGHNEQFF.

This clonotype was counted ten times or more. This chain links TRBV7-9 with TRBJ1-5; the D is unclear. Germline assignment: CDR1 SEHNR and CDR2 FQNEAQ (reference sequence). The CDR3 totals 12 residues. V lost 5 bases and J lost 7, with 9 bases in between. CDR3 residues: CASSLQGQPQHF. The CDR3 DNA reads as TGTGCCAGCAGCCTCCAAGGGCAGCCCCAGCATTTT.

The rearrangement uses TRBV2 and TRBJ1-4, with D unresolved. The V gene's germline CDR1 is SNHLY and CDR2 FYNNEI. This CDR3 region has 13 residues. Deletions cut 7 bases from V and 4 bases from J, with 10 bases between. The CDR3: CASKDPINEKLFF. For the CDR3, the DNA is TGTGCCAGCAAGGATCCAATTAATGAAAAACTGTTTTTT.

Points on this clonotype: Germline and junction disagree at one end, which may indicate a read error. V and J are TRBV29-1 and TRBJ2-7, with 8 bases identical to TRBD2. Germline loops: CDR1 SQVTM, CDR2 ANQGSEA. The CDR3 totals 10 residues. CDR3 in amino acids: CVGGDDEQYF. The CDR3 nucleotides are TGTGTCGGGGGGGACGACGAGCAGTACTTC.

The chain combines TRBV6-5 with TRBJ2-3; no definite D call. Germline-derived CDR1 and CDR2 are MNHEY and SVGAGI. V gave up 1 base and J gave up 6 bases, with 5 bases separating them. This CDR3 has 12 amino acids. The CDR3, as DNA: TGTGCCAGCAGTTACTTAGGGGATACGCAGTATTTT. Translated, it gives CASSYLGDTQYF.

A word on this clonotype: A much larger clone lies a single base off, so this may be a read error. The chain combines TRBV7-6 with TRBJ1-2; 7 positions agree with TRBD1. Germline V gives CDR1 SGHVS, CDR2 FNYEAQ. CDR3 size: 13 residues. After removal of 5 bases from V and 6 bases from J, the junction contained 6 bases not matched to a gene. The CDR3 is CASSPTGRHGYTF. The CDR3 DNA is TGTGCCAGCAGCCCGACAGGGCGGCATGGCTACACCTTC.

This clonotype was detected only a few times. This chain connects TRBV28 to TRBJ2-3, with 14 positions matching TRBD2. The CDR3 sequence is 15 residues long. The germline CDR1 and CDR2 sequences are MDHEN and SYDVKM. V lost 5 bases to trimming and J lost 9 bases; unmatched junction nucleotides: 7. CDR3 coding DNA: TGTGCCAGCAGTCCGACTAGCGGGGGGGGGAAGACGCAGTATTTT. Protein sequence: CASSPTSGGGKTQYF. Looking up the rest from reference TRBV28 and TRBJ2-3 gives the full variable domain: DVKVTQSSRYLVKRTGEKVFLECVQDMDHENMFWYRQDPGLGLRLIYFSYDVKMKEKGDIPEGYSVSREKKERFSLILESASTNQTSMYLCASSPTSGGGKTQYFGPGTRLTVL.

The chain joins TRBV19 to TRBJ2-3, with TRBD2 as a possible D gene (7 bases). The CDR3 loop spans 15 amino acids. V was shortened by 3 bases and J by 5 bases, with 15 bases between the two germline ends. Germline-derived CDR1 and CDR2 are LNHDA and SQIVND (reference sequence). The CDR3, as DNA: TGTGCCAGTAGTATGCCCGGGGGGCGCGGAGATACGCAGTATTTT. Its translation: CASSMPGGRGDTQYF.

This clonotype was counted once. The J gene is TRBJ1-1, the V gene TRBV4-1; D remains ambiguous. CDR1 is MGHRA, CDR2 YSYEKL, per germline. The CDR3 sequence is 14 residues long. V was cut by 4 bases and J by 5 bases, with 14 bases left in between. In nucleotides, the CDR3 is TGCGCCAGCAGCCTGTTCGGGGTCGTTACTGAAGCTTTCTTT. It yields the protein CASSLFGVVTEAFF.